The 3 T cell receptor beta chains given below trace back to one sample, sequenced in a study of T cells in localized non-small cell lung cancer. Some clones are missing from TCRdb's copy, which holds only in-frame ones; the method was immunoSEQ multiplex PCR. Among some 27,000 clones listed, about 87% were seen once. The sequenced sample was peripheral blood, obtained before any cancer treatment. These receptors all come from a woman aged 18-50 years with stage I lung adenocarcinoma.

The chain couples TRBV7-2 to TRBJ1-2, with 7 positions matching TRBD1. The germline CDR1 and CDR2 sequences are SGHTA and FQGNSA. This CDR3 comprises 14 residues. Losses at the gene ends were 5 bases for V and 7 bases for J; bases not matched to a gene: 10. The CDR3 region is CASSAQRGRGGYTF. The CDR3 nucleotides read TGTGCCAGCAGCGCCCAAAGGGGGCGCGGTGGCTACACCTTC.

J is TRBJ2-7 and V is TRBV5-1; 8 nucleotides match TRBD2. The length of the CDR3 is 16 residues. Looked up from germline, CDR1 is SGHRS and CDR2 is YFSETQ. Trimming removed 6 bases from V and 6 bases from J; junction bases left unmatched: 17. In DNA, the CDR3 is TGCGCCAGCACCCCGGGAGTGGGAGCGGGGGCCTTCGAGCAGTACTTC. Encoded protein: CASTPGVGAGAFEQYF.

The count of this clone is one. The genes are TRBV19 and TRBJ2-2, with D hard to call. Trimming took off 1 base at V and 0 bases at J, with 9 bases between the two ends. Germline V gene data show CDR1 as LNHDA and CDR2 as SQIVND (reference sequence). The CDR3 covers 16 residues. CDR3 in amino acids: CASSIGGRPNTGELFF. For the CDR3, the DNA is TGTGCCAGTAGTATAGGTGGCAGGCCGAACACCGGGGAGCTGTTTTTT.